This paragraph reports one TCR beta chain. Its antigen is unknown. This entry belongs to a study of PD-L1 blockade in urothelial cancer. Study conclusions and caveats: Where pretreatment blood TCR clonality fell below the median, better survival was predicted.

The CDR3 covers 13 residues. Losses at the gene ends were 4 bases for V and 8 bases for J; bases not matched to a gene: 7. The germline CDR1 and CDR2 sequences are SGHRS and YFSETQ. The data were produced by immunoSEQ multiplex PCR, yet TCRdb's version contains in-frame clones alone and is incomplete. The repertoire holds around 100,000 clones, with roughly 91% as singletons. Time point reported: pretreatment peripheral blood. Locally advanced or metastatic urothelial carcinoma was diagnosed in the patients. Samples spanned pretreatment and treatment, with 1 to 8 time points per patient. The clonotype was recovered from a man aged 55 to 70 with urothelial cancer. The material sequenced was PBMCs, taken around atezolizumab (anti-PD-L1) treatment. The chain is built from TRBV5-1 and TRBJ1-2; 8 nucleotides line up with TRBD1. For the CDR3, the DNA is TGCGCCAGCAGCCCCGGACAGGGACAAGGCTACACCTTC. Protein: CASSPGQGQGYTF.